This entry is about one TCR beta chain. These data originate in a study of T cells in tuberculosis. Profiled with immunoSEQ multiplex PCR; TCRdb holds only in-frame clones, not every one. Counted here are 6,500 to 8,000 clones, 95% occurring once; the ten biggest clones make up roughly 11%. The V gene lost 2 bases and the J gene lost 4 bases, with 21 bases spanning the gap. This CDR3 is built from 17 residues. This clonotype was sampled from an adult with tuberculosis. The V and J genes are TRBV5-3 and TRBJ1-2, with TRBD1 as a possible D gene (6 bases). TRBV5-3 is annotated as an ORF whose role is uncertain. Source material: PBMCs. CDR3 loop: CARSFRAGGRACYGYTF. CDR3 sequence (DNA): TGTGCCAGAAGCTTCCGGGCGGGGGGCAGGGCCTGCTATGGCTACACCTTC.